The T cell receptor (beta chain) under discussion was sequenced for a study of T cell responses to AZD1222 COVID-19 vaccine. Sequencing used immunoSEQ multiplex PCR; TCRdb keeps in-frame clones, though not all of them. This sample has some 150,000 clones; 88% occur once, and the top ten carry roughly 5.2%. The receptor comes from an adult who received the MenACWY meningococcal vaccine as a control. The sequences come from peripheral blood, collected 28 days after the second dose of the MenACWY control vaccine.

The CDR3 loop is CASSLRQGAYEQYF. The CDR3 bases are TGTGCCAGCAGTTTAAGACAGGGGGCCTACGAGCAGTACTTC. V gene TRBV27 combines with J gene TRBJ2-7; 9 positions agree with TRBD1. The trim removed 2 bases at V and 2 bases at J, leaving 1 base unmatched. Germline CDR1 reads MNHEY; CDR2 reads SMNVEV (reference sequence). This CDR3 is built from 14 residues.